This entry lists 15 T cell receptor beta chains sequenced from one sample in a study of T cell responses to AZD1222 COVID-19 vaccine. The method was immunoSEQ multiplex PCR; TCRdb's version includes in-frame clones alone and lacks a portion of them. The data show tens of thousands of clones, around 87% seen once. The source material was peripheral blood, sampled on day 0 of AZD1222 vaccination. The receptors here all came from an adult in good health.

Remarks on this clone: Other nucleotide sequences from this sample produce the same CDR3. The chain links TRBV18 to TRBJ1-1; 8 bases fit TRBD1. V trimming: 3 bases; J trimming: 1 base; junction bases outside the gene matches: 1. The V gene's germline CDR1 is KGHSH and CDR2 LQKENI. The CDR3 contains 14 residues. CDR3 residues: CASSPGTGNTEAFF. As DNA, the CDR3 is TGTGCCAGCTCACCTGGGACAGGGAACACTGAAGCTTTCTTT.

V usage is TRBV15 and J usage is TRBJ2-1, with 7 nucleotides matching TRBD2. After removal of 3 bases from V and 10 bases from J, the junction contained 6 bases not matched to a gene. This CDR3 region has 13 residues. In germline, CDR1 is LNHNV, CDR2 YYDKDF (reference sequence). The CDR3 DNA follows: TGTGCCACCAGCAGGGTAGGGACTATCGAGCAGTTCTTC. This gives the protein CATSRVGTIEQFF.

This clone occurred once. This chain joins TRBV5-1 and TRBJ2-5; 8 positions agree with TRBD1. Germline lookup yields CDR1 SGHRS and CDR2 YFSETQ. The CDR3 covers 16 residues. The V segment lost 4 bases and the J segment 2 bases; nucleotides outside the gene matches: 10. The CDR3 sequence: CASSDYRGSAQETQYF. In nucleotides, the CDR3 is TGCGCCAGCAGCGATTACAGGGGGTCGGCGCAAGAGACCCAGTACTTC.

The rearrangement joins TRBV12-3 or TRBV12-4 to TRBJ1-5; 9 nucleotides agree with TRBD1. The CDR3 is made up of 13 amino acids. V trimming: 7 bases; J trimming: 7 bases; junction bases outside the gene matches: 5. The CDR3 protein is CASTRDRVQPQHF. DNA of the CDR3: TGTGCCAGCACCCGGGACAGGGTGCAGCCCCAGCATTTT.

The chain recombines TRBV15 with TRBJ2-4; 13 bases are shared with TRBD2. Germline V gives CDR1 LNHNV, CDR2 YYDKDF (reference sequence). The CDR3 is 16 amino acids. V lost 4 bases and J lost 4; bases outside the gene matches: 4. In DNA, the CDR3 is TGTGCCACCAGCAAAGGGACTAGCGGGGTTAAAAACATTCAGTACTTC. As protein: CATSKGTSGVKNIQYF.

This clone was found a few times. The V gene is TRBV10-3, the J gene TRBJ2-2; 8 nucleotides match TRBD1. The CDR3 runs to 16 residues. Germline values: CDR1 ENHRY, CDR2 SYGVKD. The V segment lost 3 bases and the J segment 4 bases; nucleotides outside the gene matches: 7. The CDR3 coding sequence is TGTGCCATCAGTGACCGAAGGGACAGGAGCACCGGGGAGCTGTTTTTT. Translation: CAISDRRDRSTGELFF.

The J gene is TRBJ2-5, the V gene TRBV2, with 10 bases identical to TRBD2. V lost 4 bases, J lost 7 bases, and 6 bases stayed unmatched. CDR1 is SNHLY and CDR2 is FYNNEI in the germline V gene. The CDR3 has 14 residues. CDR3 bases: TGTGCCAGCAGTGCCGAGCGGGAGGGAGGGACCCAGTACTTC. Its protein is CASSAEREGGTQYF.

The chain couples TRBV28 to TRBJ1-3; no clear D. The germline CDR1 and CDR2 sequences are MDHEN and SYDVKM. The ends were cut back, 3 bases at V and 0 bases at J, with 15 bases in the middle. This CDR3 spans 17 amino acids. The chain's CDR3 is CASSLGAGPRSGNTIYF. DNA of the CDR3: TGTGCCAGCAGTTTGGGTGCAGGTCCTCGCTCTGGAAACACCATATATTTT.

This chain links TRBV24-1 with TRBJ2-3, with 9 positions matching TRBD1. CDR1 is KGHDR and CDR2 is SFDVKD in the germline V gene. The V and J ends lost 3 bases and 4 bases, in that order; junction bases with no gene match: 7. This CDR3 is built from 16 residues. The CDR3 DNA follows: TGTGCCACCAGTGATGTTACAGGGGGCTTCGCAGATACGCAGTATTTT. Residues: CATSDVTGGFADTQYF.

This rearrangement joins TRBV28 to TRBJ2-5; the D gene is possibly TRBD2 (5 bases). Germline V gives CDR1 MDHEN, CDR2 SYDVKM. The CDR3 totals 16 residues. With 2 bases removed from V and 2 bases from J, the gap between germline ends came to 15 bases. The CDR3: CASSLGVAGLQETQYF. The DNA for the CDR3 is TGTGCCAGCAGTTTAGGGGTGGCGGGCCTACAAGAGACCCAGTACTTC.

This chain links TRBV6-1 with TRBJ2-3; D remains ambiguous. The CDR3 is 14 amino acids. Trimming cost V 5 bases and J 3 bases, with 12 bases left between them. Germline values: CDR1 MNHNS, CDR2 SASEGT. DNA for the CDR3: TGTGCCAGCAGTAAGCAGTCACCAACAGATACGCAGTATTTT. Its protein product is CASSKQSPTDTQYF.

The chain employs TRBV7-9 and TRBJ1-1; D not resolved. CDR3 length: 14 residues. Germline lookup yields CDR1 SEHNR and CDR2 FQNEAQ (reference sequence). V was cut by 4 bases and J by 7 bases, with 16 bases left in between. This chain's CDR3 is CASSSVPAGDEAFF. The CDR3 bases are TGTGCCAGCAGCTCCGTGCCCGCCGGAGATGAAGCTTTCTTT.

This clone was seen just once. The chain combines TRBV9 with TRBJ2-7, with 9 bases aligning to TRBD2. Germline CDR1 reads SGDLS; CDR2 reads YYNGEE. This CDR3 is built from 17 residues. With 3 bases clipped from V and 0 bases from J, the junction kept 10 bases outside the gene matches. CDR3 nucleotide sequence: TGTGCCAGCAGCGCGGGACTAGCCACAACCCCCTCCTACGAGCAGTACTTC. It is translated as CASSAGLATTPSYEQYF. The whole variable domain, filled in from reference TRBV9 and TRBJ2-7, reads DSGVTQTPKHLITATGQRVTLRCSPRSGDLSVYWYQQSLDQGLQFLIQYYNGEERAKGNILERFSAQQFPDLHSELNLSSLELGDSALYFCASSAGLATTPSYEQYFGPGTRLTVT.

The chain combines TRBV28 with TRBJ1-1; D is ambiguous. The ends were cut back, 3 bases at V and 7 bases at J, with 18 bases in the middle. The germline gives CDR1 MDHEN, CDR2 SYDVKM. The CDR3 is 15 residues long. The CDR3, as DNA: TGTGCCAGCAGTTTTCCGGCACCCCCACCCTTTGAAGCTTTCTTT. This codes for CASSFPAPPPFEAFF.

This clone was seen a handful of times. This chain uses TRBV7-2 with TRBJ1-1; D possibly corresponds to TRBD1 (6 bases). The germline gives CDR1 SGHTA, CDR2 FQGNSA. The V gene lost 1 base and the J gene lost 11 bases, with 17 bases spanning the gap. The CDR3 consists of 14 residues. DNA of the CDR3: TGTGCCAGCAGCTTAGAGTTGAGGGGGGGCCCGGCTTTCTTT. This gives the protein CASSLELRGGPAFF.